These 19 T cell receptor beta chains share one sample of origin, sequenced in a study of tumor and adjacent non-tumor tissue in lung cancer. The template was RNA from unsorted bulk tissue. TCRbeta libraries were built with three rounds of nested PCR, modified from ARM-PCR. TCRdb ran MiXCR on the multiplex PCR reads and lists one entry per CDR3 protein. The data show 90,000 or so distinct CDR3 sequences, 61% seen once. Sequencing was performed on lung tumor tissue. The source of these receptors is a man in his 70s with non-small cell lung cancer.

The chain uses TRBV29-1 and TRBJ2-7; no reliable D call. This CDR3 contains 11 residues. The germline V gene has CDR1 SQVTM and CDR2 ANQGSEA. CDR3 nucleotides: TGCAGTGTCGAGTACTACTTCGAGCAGTACTTC. Translated: CSVEYYFEQYF.

Details on this clonotype: The CDR3 carries no conserved terminal phenylalanine or tryptophan, so it likely arises from a read error. This chain joins TRBV20-1 and TRBJ2-7; D possibly matches TRBD1 or TRBD2 (5 bases each). Per the germline V gene, CDR1 is DFQATT and CDR2 is SNEGSKA (reference sequence). The CDR3 spans 15 residues. V was shortened by 4 bases and J by 0 bases, with 16 bases between the two germline ends. CDR3 DNA: TGCAGTGCTACCCCCGGGGCACTCAGCTCCTACGAGCAGTACTTG. Amino acid sequence: CSATPGALSSYEQYL.

Remarks on this clonotype: A read error may explain this, as a much larger clone is one base away. The chain joins TRBV29-1 to TRBJ1-5, with TRBD1 identical over 8 bases. Per the germline V gene, CDR1 is SQVTM and CDR2 is ANQGSEA. This CDR3 comprises 13 residues. CDR3 residues: CGVSGQGDQPQHF. In DNA, the CDR3 is TGCGGCGTTTCCGGACAGGGTGATCAGCCCCAGCATTTT.

The V gene is TRBV11-1, the J gene TRBJ1-2, with D hard to call. CDR3 length equals 12 residues. The germline V gene has CDR1 SGHAT and CDR2 FQDESV (reference sequence). In DNA, the CDR3 is TGTGGCACCTTGGAGAGTCACTATGGCTACACCTTC. Its protein product is CGTLESHYGYTF. Using reference TRBV11-1 and TRBJ1-2 for the parts outside the CDR3, the full variable domain is EAEVAQSPRYKITEKSQAVAFWCDPISGHATLYWYRQILGQGPELLVQFQDESVVDDSQLPKDRFSAERLKGVDSTLKIQPAELGDSAMYLCGTLESHYGYTFGSGTRLTVV.

This clonotype was detected ten times or more. CDR3 amino acids: CSVEGLVSEQFF. The CDR3 DNA is TGCAGCGTTGAAGGTTTGGTCAGTGAGCAGTTCTTC. The chain uses TRBV29-1 and TRBJ2-1; D gene uncertain. V shed 1 base and J shed 9 bases, with 10 bases lying between them. From germline, CDR1 is SQVTM and CDR2 ANQGSEA. The CDR3 extends over 12 amino acids.

The chain couples TRBV30 to TRBJ2-3; 8 bases line up with TRBD2. CDR1 and CDR2 (germline): GTSNPN, SVGIG (reference sequence). The CDR3 consists of 16 residues. The CDR3 sequence is CSLAGGGALSADTQYF. Written as DNA, the CDR3 is TGTTCCTTGGCGGGAGGCGGGGCCCTGTCCGCAGATACGCAGTATTTT.

A remark on this clonotype: One end of the junction is discordant with germline, which a read error may explain. V gene TRBV11-1 combines with J gene TRBJ2-1; D possibly corresponds to TRBD2 (5 bases). This CDR3 is built from 16 residues. Germline CDR1 and CDR2: SGHAT and FQDESV (reference sequence). The CDR3 DNA is TGTGCCAGCAGTCAAGCTGGAGCGGTTAGTCGCGGCGAGCTGTTCTTC. Translated, it gives CASSQAGAVSRGELFF.

Notes on this clonotype: At one boundary the junction diverges from the germline segment, which might be a read error. V and J are TRBV11-2 and TRBJ2-3, with TRBD2 matching over 10 bases. The CDR3 is made up of 16 amino acids. Germline lookup yields CDR1 SGHAT and CDR2 FQNNGV. The CDR3 region is CASSLVAGGRSNTQYF. In DNA, the CDR3 is TGTGCGAGCAGCTTAGTAGCGGGGGGCCGCTCGAATACGCAGTATTTT.

Notes on this clonotype: One end of the junction fails to match germline, which may point to a read error. This chain joins TRBV5-1 and TRBJ2-5; D possibly corresponds to TRBD2 (5 bases). This CDR3 region has 13 residues. Germline V gives CDR1 SGHRS, CDR2 YFSETQ. CDR3 sequence (DNA): TGCGCCAGTAGCCGGCCCGGGGAAGAGACCGAGTACTTC. Its protein product is CASSRPGEETEYF.

The gene calls are TRBV18 and TRBJ1-1; D is unresolved. Trimming took 4 bases from V and 10 from J, leaving 19 bases between them. Germline-derived CDR1 and CDR2 are KGHSH and LQKENI. This CDR3 spans 14 amino acids. CDR3 region: CASSLPLSLPIAFF. Here the CDR3 DNA reads TGTGCCAGCTCACTCCCTCTCTCCCTCCCCATAGCTTTCTTT.

The chain uses TRBV11-2 and TRBJ2-3; tentatively, D is TRBD1 (5 bases). Per the germline V gene, CDR1 is SGHAT and CDR2 is FQNNGV. This CDR3 spans 15 amino acids. The V gene lost 5 bases and the J gene lost 7 bases, with 19 bases spanning the gap. The CDR3 reads CASSADQGLTNTQYF. The CDR3 DNA reads as TGTGCCAGCAGCGCTGATCAGGGCTTAACAAATACGCAGTATTTT. The full variable domain, completed using reference TRBV11-2 and TRBJ2-3, is EAGVAQSPRYKIIEKRQSVAFWCNPISGHATLYWYQQILGQGPKLLIQFQNNGVVDDSQLPKDRFSAERLKGVDSTLKIQPAKLEDSAVYLCASSADQGLTNTQYFGPGTRLTVL.

This clonotype was seen only once. A much larger clone lies a single base off, so this may be a read error. This rearrangement joins TRBV28 to TRBJ2-7; TRBD2 might be the D (5 bases). Germline CDR1 reads MDHEN; CDR2 reads SYDVKM. The CDR3 extends over 12 amino acids. CDR3 sequence: CDSTTLGSEQYF. The DNA of the CDR3 is TGTGACAGCACCACCTTGGGGAGTGAGCAGTACTTC.

The gene calls are TRBV6-6 and TRBJ2-3; unclear D gene. The CDR3 has 16 residues. V lost 6 bases to trimming and J lost 6 bases, with 22 bases between them. In germline, CDR1 is MNHNY, CDR2 SVGAGI (reference sequence). In nucleotides, the CDR3 is TGTGCCAGCAGACCCTGGACGGGTGCTAGGGCTGATACGCAGTATTTT. Translated: CASRPWTGARADTQYF.

This clonotype has at least ten counts. The gene calls are TRBV29-1 and TRBJ2-4, with no clear D. CDR3 length equals 12 residues. The V end lost 4 bases, the J end lost 7 bases, and 11 bases lay between the germline ends. CDR1 is SQVTM, CDR2 ANQGSEA, per germline. DNA for the CDR3: TGCAGCGTTGCCCCCGATACCAACATTCAGTACTTC. Its translation: CSVAPDTNIQYF.

In the case of this clonotype: The CDR3 end shows no conserved phenylalanine or tryptophan, and so a read error is likely. The rearrangement joins TRBV12-3 or TRBV12-4 to TRBJ2-1, with D perhaps matching TRBD1 (5 bases). This CDR3 region has 11 residues. Trimming shortened V by 7 bases and J by 9 bases, and 10 bases separated the two germline ends. CDR3 DNA sequence: TGTGCCAGCACCAATAGGGGTGAGCAGTTCCTT. Its protein product is CASTNRGEQFL.

This clonotype was detected ten times or more. The gene calls are TRBV10-3 and TRBJ2-1; D remains unclear. Germline lookup yields CDR1 ENHRY and CDR2 SYGVKD. This CDR3 region has 13 residues. With 2 bases removed from V and 8 bases from J, the gap between germline ends came to 10 bases. DNA for the CDR3: TGTGCCATCAGTGAGACCCCCTGGGATGAGCAGTTCTTC. It translates to CAISETPWDEQFF.

As regards this clonotype: An end of the junction differs from the germline gene, which may be a read error. The chain recombines TRBV29-1 with TRBJ2-5; 10 bases agree with TRBD1. The CDR3 extends over 17 amino acids. Germline V gene sequence: CDR1 SQVTM, CDR2 ANQGSEA. Here the CDR3 DNA reads TGCAGAGTTGAAGACCGCTATGGGACAGGGGAGGCGGAGATCCAGTACTTC. Its translation: CRVEDRYGTGEAEIQYF.

This clonotype came up many times. Possible read error: a much larger clone is one base away. The gene calls are TRBV11-1 and TRBJ2-5; D call uncertain. The CDR3 runs 15 residues. The V end lost 1 base, the J end lost 4 bases, and 13 bases lay between the germline ends. Germline CDR1 reads SGHAT; CDR2 reads FQDESV (reference sequence). CDR3 sequence reads: CASSLVFTLRETQYF. CDR3 DNA: TGTGCCAGCAGCTTAGTGTTCACCCTCCGAGAGACCCAGTACTTC.

On this clonotype: A much larger clone lies a single base off, so this may be a read error. V is TRBV30 and J is TRBJ2-2, with 13 bases matching TRBD2. This CDR3 contains 14 residues. Trimming took 4 bases from V and 5 from J; bases not matched to a gene: 1. CDR1 is GTSNPN and CDR2 is SVGIG in the germline V gene (reference sequence). This CDR3 is CAWILAGGTGELFF. The CDR3 DNA is TGTGCCTGGATACTAGCGGGGGGGACCGGGGAGCTGTTTTTT.